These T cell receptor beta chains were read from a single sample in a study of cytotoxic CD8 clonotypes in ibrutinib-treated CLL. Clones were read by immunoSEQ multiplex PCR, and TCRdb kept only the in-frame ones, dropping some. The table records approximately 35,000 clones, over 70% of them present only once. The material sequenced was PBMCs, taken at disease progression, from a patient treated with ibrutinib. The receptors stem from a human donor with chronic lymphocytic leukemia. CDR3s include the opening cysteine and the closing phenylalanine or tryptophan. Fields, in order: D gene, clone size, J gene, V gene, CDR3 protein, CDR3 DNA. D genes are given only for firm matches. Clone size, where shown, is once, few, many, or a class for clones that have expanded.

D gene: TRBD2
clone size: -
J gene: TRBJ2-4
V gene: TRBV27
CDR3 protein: CASSPSAGEAKNIQYF
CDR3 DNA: TGTGCCAGCAGTCCGTCAGCGGGAGAAGCCAAAAACATTCAGTACTTC

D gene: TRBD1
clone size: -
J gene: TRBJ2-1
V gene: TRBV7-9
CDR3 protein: CASSGRQGVQYNEQFF
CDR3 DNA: TGTGCCAGCAGCGGTAGACAGGGGGTTCAGTACAATGAGCAGTTCTTC

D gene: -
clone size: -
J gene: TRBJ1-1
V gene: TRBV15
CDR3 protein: CATSRGEGGEAFF
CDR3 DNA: TGTGCCACCAGCAGAGGGGAGGGAGGTGAAGCTTTCTTT

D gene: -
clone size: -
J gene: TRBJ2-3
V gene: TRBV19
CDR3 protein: CASSAFGGTDTQYF
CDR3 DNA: TGTGCCAGTAGTGCCTTCGGTGGCACAGATACGCAGTATTTT

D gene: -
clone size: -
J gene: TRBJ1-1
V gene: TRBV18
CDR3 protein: CASSPLESMNTEAFF
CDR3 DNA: TGTGCCAGCTCACCTTTGGAGTCCATGAACACTGAAGCTTTCTTT

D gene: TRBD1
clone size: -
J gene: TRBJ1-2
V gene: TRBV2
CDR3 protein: CASSSNRGIYGYTF
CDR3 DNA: TGTGCCAGCAGTTCGAACAGGGGCATCTATGGCTACACCTTC

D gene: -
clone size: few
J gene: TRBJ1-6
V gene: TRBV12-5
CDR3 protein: CASGLGSGNNSPLHF
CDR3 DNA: TGTGCTAGTGGTTTGGGCTCGGGGAATAATTCACCCCTCCACTTT

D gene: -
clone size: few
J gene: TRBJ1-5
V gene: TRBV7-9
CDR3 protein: CASSLEGGRANQPQHF
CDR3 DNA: TGTGCCAGCAGCTTAGAGGGGGGCCGTGCGAATCAGCCCCAGCATTTT

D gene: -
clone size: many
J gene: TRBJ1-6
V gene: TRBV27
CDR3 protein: CASSLNGNSYNSPLHF
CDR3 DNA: TGTGCCAGCAGTTTGAATGGAAACTCCTATAATTCACCCCTCCACTTT

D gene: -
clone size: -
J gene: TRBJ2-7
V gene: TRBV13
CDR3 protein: CASSRLPKYEQYF
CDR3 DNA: TGTGCCAGCAGCCGCCTCCCCAAATACGAGCAGTACTTC

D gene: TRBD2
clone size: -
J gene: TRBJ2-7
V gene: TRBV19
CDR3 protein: CASPSLGGLAGSYEQYF
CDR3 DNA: TGTGCCAGCCCGTCCCTTGGGGGACTAGCGGGGAGCTACGAGCAGTACTTC

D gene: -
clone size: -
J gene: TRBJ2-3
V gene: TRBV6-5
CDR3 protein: CASSGTASTDTQYF
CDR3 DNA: TGTGCCAGCAGCGGGACCGCGAGCACAGATACGCAGTATTTT

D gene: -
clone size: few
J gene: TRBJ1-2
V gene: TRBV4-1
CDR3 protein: CASSPSTRGGYTF
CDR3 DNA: TGCGCCAGCAGCCCGTCCACCCGGGGGGGCTACACCTTC

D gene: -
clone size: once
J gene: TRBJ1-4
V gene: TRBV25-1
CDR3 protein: CASSRRASNEKLFF
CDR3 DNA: TGTGCCAGCAGTCGCCGGGCCTCCAATGAAAAACTGTTTTTT

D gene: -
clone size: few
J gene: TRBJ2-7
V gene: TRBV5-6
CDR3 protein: CASSSLSTYEQYF
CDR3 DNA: TGTGCCAGCAGCTCCCTTAGCACCTACGAGCAGTACTTC

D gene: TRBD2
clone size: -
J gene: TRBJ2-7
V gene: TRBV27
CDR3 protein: CASSLKGRDYEQYF
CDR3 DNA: TGTGCCAGCAGTTTAAAAGGGAGGGACTACGAGCAGTACTTC

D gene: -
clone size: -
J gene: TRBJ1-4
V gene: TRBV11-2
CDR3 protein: CASSFSVATNEKLFF
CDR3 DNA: TGTGCCAGCAGCTTTTCGGTAGCAACTAATGAAAAACTGTTTTTT

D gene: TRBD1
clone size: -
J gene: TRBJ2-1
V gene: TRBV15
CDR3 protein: CATSRDRGGYNEQFF
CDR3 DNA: TGTGCCACCAGCCGGGACAGGGGAGGCTACAATGAGCAGTTCTTC

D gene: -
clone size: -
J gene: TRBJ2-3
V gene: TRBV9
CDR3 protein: CASSVGTSTDTQYF
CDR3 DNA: TGTGCCAGCAGCGTGGGGACTTCAACGGATACGCAGTATTTT

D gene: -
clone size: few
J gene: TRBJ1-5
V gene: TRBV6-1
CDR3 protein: CASTPGGQPQHF
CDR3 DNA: TGTGCCAGCACCCCGGGGGGGCAGCCCCAGCATTTT

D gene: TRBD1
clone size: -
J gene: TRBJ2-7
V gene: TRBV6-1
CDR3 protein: CASSTGTGHGEQYF
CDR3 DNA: TGTGCCAGCAGTACAGGGACAGGCCATGGGGAGCAGTACTTC

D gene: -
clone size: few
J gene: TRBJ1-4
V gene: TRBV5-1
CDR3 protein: CASSPGTAGEYEKLFF
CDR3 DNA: TGCGCCAGCAGCCCCGGGACGGCCGGAGAATATGAAAAACTGTTTTTT

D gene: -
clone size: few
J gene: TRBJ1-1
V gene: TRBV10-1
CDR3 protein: CASKGEPNTEAFF
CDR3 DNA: TGCGCCAGCAAGGGGGAACCGAACACTGAAGCTTTCTTT

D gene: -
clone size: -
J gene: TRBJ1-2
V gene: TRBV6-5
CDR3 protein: CASSYGTSNYGYTF
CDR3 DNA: TGTGCCAGCAGTTACGGGACATCTAACTATGGCTACACCTTC

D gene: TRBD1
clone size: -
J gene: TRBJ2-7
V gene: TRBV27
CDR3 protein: CASSWGQGAGEQYF
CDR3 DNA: TGTGCCAGCAGTTGGGGGCAGGGGGCTGGGGAGCAGTACTTC

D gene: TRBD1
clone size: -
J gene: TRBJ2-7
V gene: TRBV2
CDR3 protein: CASSRDSANEQYF
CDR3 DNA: TGTGCCAGCAGCCGGGACAGCGCCAACGAGCAGTACTTC

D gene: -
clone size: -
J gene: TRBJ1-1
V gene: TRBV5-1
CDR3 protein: CASSLNENTEAFF
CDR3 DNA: TGCGCCAGCAGCTTAAACGAGAACACTGAAGCTTTCTTT

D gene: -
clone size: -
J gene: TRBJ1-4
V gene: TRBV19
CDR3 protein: CASSVQGNLATNEKLFF
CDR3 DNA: TGTGCCAGTAGTGTACAGGGAAACCTAGCAACTAATGAAAAACTGTTTTTT

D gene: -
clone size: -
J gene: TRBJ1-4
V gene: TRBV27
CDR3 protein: CASSFLLPPGALKKLFF
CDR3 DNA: TGTGCCAGCAGTTTTCTACTACCGCCGGGTGCCCTCAAAAAACTGTTTTTT

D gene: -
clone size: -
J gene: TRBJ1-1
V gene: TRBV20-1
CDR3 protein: CSAPRGDSAFF
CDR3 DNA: TGCAGTGCCCCGAGGGGCGATTCGGCTTTCTTT

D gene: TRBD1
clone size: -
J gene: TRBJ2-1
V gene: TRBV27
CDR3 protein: CASRRDREYNEQFF
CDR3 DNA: TGTGCCAGCCGTCGGGACAGGGAATACAATGAGCAGTTCTTC

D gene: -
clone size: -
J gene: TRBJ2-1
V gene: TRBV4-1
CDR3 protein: CASSQEERGRSYNEQFF
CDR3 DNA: TGCGCCAGCAGCCAAGAGGAACGGGGGCGATCCTACAATGAGCAGTTCTTC

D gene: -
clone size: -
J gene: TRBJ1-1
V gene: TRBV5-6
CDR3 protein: CASSLDGRYEAEAFF
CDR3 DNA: TGTGCCAGCAGCTTGGACGGGAGATATGAGGCTGAAGCTTTCTTT

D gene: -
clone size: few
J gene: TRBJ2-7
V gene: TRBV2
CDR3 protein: CASSVAYEQYF
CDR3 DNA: TGTGCCAGCAGTGTCGCCTACGAGCAGTACTTC

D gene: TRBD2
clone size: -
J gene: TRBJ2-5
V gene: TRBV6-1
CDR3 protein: CASTGAGAGETQYF
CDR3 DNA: TGTGCCAGCACGGGAGCGGGGGCTGGGGAGACCCAGTACTTC

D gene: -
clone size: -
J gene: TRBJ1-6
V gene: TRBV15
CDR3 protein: CATSRDRGVNSPLHF
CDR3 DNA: TGTGCCACCAGCAGAGATCGTGGGGTTAATTCACCCCTCCACTTT

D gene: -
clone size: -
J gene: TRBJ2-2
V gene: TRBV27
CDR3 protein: CASSSTATNTGELFF
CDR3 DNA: TGTGCCAGCAGTTCGACAGCCACGAACACCGGGGAGCTGTTTTTT

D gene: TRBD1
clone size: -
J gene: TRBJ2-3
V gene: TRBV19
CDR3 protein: CASSQGVTDTQYF
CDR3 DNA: TGTGCCAGTAGCCAGGGGGTCACAGATACGCAGTATTTT

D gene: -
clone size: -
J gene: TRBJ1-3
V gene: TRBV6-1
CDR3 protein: CASSALGGETGNTIYF
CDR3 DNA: TGTGCCAGCAGTGCCCTCGGGGGGGAAACTGGAAACACCATATATTTT

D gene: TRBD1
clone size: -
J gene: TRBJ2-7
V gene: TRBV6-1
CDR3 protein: CASQTGFTYEQYF
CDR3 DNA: TGTGCCAGCCAGACAGGGTTCACCTACGAGCAGTACTTC

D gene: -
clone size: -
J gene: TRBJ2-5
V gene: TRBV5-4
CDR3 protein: CASSLKTGSGSQETQYF
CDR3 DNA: TGTGCCAGCAGCTTGAAGACTGGGTCTGGCTCACAAGAGACCCAGTACTTC

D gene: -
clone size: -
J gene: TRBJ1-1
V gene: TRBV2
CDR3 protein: CASSPDRRTEAFF
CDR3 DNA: TGTGCCAGCAGTCCCGATCGGCGGACTGAAGCTTTCTTT

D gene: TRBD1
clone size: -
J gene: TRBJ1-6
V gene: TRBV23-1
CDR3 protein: CASSQSWTGGSPLHF
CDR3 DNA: TGCGCCAGCAGTCAATCGTGGACAGGGGGTTCACCCCTCCACTTT

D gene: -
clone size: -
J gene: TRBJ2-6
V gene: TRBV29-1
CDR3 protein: CSVVFSDGSSGANVLTF
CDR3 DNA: TGCAGCGTTGTTTTTTCGGACGGGAGCTCTGGGGCCAACGTCCTGACTTTC

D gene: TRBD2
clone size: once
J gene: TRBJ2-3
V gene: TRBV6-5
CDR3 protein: CASRPSSGFLDTQYF
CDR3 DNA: TGTGCCAGCAGGCCATCTAGCGGGTTCTTGGATACGCAGTATTTT

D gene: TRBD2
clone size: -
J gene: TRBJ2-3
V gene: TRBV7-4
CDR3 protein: CASSNLAGGTDTQYF
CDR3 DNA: TGTGCCAGCAGCAACTTAGCGGGGGGCACAGATACGCAGTATTTT

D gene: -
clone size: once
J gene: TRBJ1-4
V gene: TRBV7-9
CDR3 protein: CASSLEGIGYEKLFF
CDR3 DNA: TGTGCCAGCAGCTTAGAGGGGATCGGGTATGAAAAACTGTTTTTT